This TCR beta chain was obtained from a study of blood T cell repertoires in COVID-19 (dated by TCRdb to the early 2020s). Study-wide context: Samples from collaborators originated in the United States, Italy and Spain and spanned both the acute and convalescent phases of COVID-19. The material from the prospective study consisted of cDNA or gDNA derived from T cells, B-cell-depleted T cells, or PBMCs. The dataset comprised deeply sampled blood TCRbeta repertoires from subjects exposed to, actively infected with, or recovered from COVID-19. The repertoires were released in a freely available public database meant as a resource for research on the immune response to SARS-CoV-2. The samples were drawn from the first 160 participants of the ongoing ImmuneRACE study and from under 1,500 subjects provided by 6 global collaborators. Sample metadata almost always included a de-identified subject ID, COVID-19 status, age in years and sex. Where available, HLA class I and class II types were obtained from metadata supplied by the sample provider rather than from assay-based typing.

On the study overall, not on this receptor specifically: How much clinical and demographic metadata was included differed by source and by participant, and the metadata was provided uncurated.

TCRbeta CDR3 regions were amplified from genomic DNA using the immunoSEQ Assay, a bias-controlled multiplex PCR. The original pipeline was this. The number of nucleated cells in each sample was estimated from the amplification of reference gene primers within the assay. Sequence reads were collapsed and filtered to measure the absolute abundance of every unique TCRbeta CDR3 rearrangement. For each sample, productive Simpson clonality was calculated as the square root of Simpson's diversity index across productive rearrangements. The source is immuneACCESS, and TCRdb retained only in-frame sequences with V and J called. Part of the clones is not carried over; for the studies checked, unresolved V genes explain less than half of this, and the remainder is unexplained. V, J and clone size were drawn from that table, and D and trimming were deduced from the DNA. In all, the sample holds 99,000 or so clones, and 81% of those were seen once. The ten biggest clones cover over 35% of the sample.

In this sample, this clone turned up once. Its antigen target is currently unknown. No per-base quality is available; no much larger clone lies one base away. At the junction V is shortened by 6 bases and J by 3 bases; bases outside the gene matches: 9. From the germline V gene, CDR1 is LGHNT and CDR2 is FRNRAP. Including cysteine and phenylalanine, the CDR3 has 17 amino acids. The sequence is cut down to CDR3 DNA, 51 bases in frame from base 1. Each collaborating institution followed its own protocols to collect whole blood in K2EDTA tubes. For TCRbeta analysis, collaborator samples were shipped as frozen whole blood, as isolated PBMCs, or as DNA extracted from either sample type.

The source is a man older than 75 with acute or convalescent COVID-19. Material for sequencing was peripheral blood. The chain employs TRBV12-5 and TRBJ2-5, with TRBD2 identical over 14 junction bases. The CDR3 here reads CASGPEGLAGEKETQYF. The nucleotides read TGTGCTAGTGGACCCGAGGGACTAGCGGGAGAAAAAGAGACCCAGTACTTC.